This T cell receptor beta chain was obtained from a study of blood T cell repertoires in COVID-19. For the study at large: There were acute and convalescent COVID-19 samples, and they came from the United States, Italy and Spain.

CDR3 length: 16 residues. CDR1 is SGDLS, CDR2 YYNGEE, per germline. The V segment lost 4 bases and the J segment 3 bases; nucleotides outside the gene matches: 5. Original handling: Amplification with reference gene primers provided the estimates of nucleated cell counts. Here immunoSEQ multiplex PCR was the method, and the copy in TCRdb shows in-frame clones only, minus some. V, J and clone size were drawn from that table, and D and trimming were deduced from the DNA. The data show about 320,000 clones, more than 70% seen once. The chain combines TRBV9 with TRBJ2-3, with TRBD2 identical over 13 bases. The receptor was isolated from a man aged 18 to 29 who had recovered from COVID-19. Source material: peripheral blood. The chain's CDR3 is CASSRTSGSVTDTQYF. DNA for the CDR3: TGTGCCAGCAGCCGGACTAGCGGGAGTGTTACAGATACGCAGTATTTT. Together with reference TRBV9 and TRBJ2-3, the CDR3 gives the full variable domain: DSGVTQTPKHLITATGQRVTLRCSPRSGDLSVYWYQQSLDQGLQFLIQYYNGEERAKGNILERFSAQQFPDLHSELNLSSLELGDSALYFCASSRTSGSVTDTQYFGPGTRLTVL.